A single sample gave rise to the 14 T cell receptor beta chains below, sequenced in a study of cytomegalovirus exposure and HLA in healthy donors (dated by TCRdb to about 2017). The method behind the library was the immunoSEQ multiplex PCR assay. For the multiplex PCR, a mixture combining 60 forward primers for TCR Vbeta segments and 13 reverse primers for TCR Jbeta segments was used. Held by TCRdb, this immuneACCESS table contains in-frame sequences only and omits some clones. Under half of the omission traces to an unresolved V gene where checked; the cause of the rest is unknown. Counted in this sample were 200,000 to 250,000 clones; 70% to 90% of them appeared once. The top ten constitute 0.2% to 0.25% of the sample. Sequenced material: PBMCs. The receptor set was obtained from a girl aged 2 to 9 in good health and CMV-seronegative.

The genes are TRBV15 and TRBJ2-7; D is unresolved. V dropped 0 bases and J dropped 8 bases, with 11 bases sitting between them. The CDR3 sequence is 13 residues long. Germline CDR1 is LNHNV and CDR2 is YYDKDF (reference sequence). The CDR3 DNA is TGTGCCACCAGCAGAGATTACGCGGCACAGCAGTACTTC. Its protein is CATSRDYAAQQYF.

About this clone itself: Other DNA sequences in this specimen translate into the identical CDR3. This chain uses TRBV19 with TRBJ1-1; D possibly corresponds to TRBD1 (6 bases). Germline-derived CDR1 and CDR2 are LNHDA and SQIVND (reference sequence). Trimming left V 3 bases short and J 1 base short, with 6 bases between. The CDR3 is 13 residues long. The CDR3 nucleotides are TGTGCCAGTAGTATCAGGGGGAACACTGAAGCTTTCTTT. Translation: CASSIRGNTEAFF.

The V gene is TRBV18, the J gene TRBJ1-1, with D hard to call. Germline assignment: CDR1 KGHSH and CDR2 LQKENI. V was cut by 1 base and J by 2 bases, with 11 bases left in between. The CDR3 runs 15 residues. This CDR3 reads CASSPQSRQNTEAFF. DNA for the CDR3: TGTGCCAGCTCACCACAGTCGAGACAAAACACTGAAGCTTTCTTT. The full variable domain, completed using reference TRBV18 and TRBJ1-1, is NAGVMQNPRHLVRRRGQEARLRCSPMKGHSHVYWYRQLPEEGLKFMVYLQKENIIDESGMPKERFSAEFPKEGPSILRIQQVVRGDSAAYFCASSPQSRQNTEAFFGQGTRLTVV.

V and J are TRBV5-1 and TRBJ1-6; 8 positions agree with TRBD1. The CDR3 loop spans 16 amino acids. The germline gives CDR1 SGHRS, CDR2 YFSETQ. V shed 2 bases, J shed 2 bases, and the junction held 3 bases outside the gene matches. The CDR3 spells CASSFRQGTYNSPLHF. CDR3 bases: TGCGCCAGCAGCTTCCGACAGGGGACCTATAATTCACCCCTCCACTTT.

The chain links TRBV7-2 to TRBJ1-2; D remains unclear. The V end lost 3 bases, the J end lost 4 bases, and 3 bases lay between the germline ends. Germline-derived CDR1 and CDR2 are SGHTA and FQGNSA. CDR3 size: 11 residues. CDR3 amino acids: CASSFSYGYTF. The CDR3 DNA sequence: TGTGCCAGCAGCTTCAGCTATGGCTACACCTTC. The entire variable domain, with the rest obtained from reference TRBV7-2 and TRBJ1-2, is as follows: GAGVSQSPSNKVTEKGKDVELRCDPISGHTALYWYRQSLGQGLEFLIYFQGNSAPDKSGLPSDRFSAERTGGSVSTLTIQRTQQEDSAVYLCASSFSYGYTFGSGTRLTVV.

CDR3 in amino acids: CASSFGRGQGSSNEQFF. The DNA for the CDR3 is TGTGCCAGCAGCTTTGGGAGGGGACAGGGGTCAAGCAATGAGCAGTTCTTC. The chain links TRBV11-2 to TRBJ2-1, with 10 bases identical to TRBD1. CDR1 is SGHAT, CDR2 FQNNGV, per germline. V dropped 3 bases and J dropped 6; count of bases not matched to a gene: 11. This CDR3 region has 17 residues.

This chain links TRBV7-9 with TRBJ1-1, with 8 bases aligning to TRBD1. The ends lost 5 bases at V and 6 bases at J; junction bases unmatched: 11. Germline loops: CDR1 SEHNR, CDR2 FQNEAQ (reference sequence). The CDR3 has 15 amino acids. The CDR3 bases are TGTGCCAGCAGCGTACCCGGGACAGGAGGCGCTGAAGCTTTCTTT. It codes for CASSVPGTGGAEAFF.

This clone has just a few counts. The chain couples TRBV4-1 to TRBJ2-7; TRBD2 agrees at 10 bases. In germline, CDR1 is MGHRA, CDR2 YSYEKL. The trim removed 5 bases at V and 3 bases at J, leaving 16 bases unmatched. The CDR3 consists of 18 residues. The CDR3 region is CASSLVAGGYHRLYEQYF. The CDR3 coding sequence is TGCGCCAGCAGCTTAGTAGCGGGGGGCTATCACAGGCTCTACGAGCAGTACTTC.

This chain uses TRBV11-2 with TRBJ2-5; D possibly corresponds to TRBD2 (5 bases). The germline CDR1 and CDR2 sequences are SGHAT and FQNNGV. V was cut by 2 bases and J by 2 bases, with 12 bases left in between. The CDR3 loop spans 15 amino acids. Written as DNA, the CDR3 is TGTGCCAGCAGCTTACGGAGGCCCCCACAAGAGACCCAGTACTTC. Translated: CASSLRRPPQETQYF.

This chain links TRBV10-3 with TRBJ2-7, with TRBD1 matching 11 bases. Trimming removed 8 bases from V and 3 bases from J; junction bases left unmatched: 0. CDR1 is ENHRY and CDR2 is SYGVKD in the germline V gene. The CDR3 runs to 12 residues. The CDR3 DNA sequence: TGTGCCATCGGGACAGGGGGCTACGAGCAGTACTTC. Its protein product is CAIGTGGYEQYF.

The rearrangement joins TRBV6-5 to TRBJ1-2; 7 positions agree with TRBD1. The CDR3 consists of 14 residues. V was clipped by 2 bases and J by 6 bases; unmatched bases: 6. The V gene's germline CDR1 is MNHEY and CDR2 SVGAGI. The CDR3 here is CASSYAQGVNGYTF. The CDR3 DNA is TGTGCCAGCAGTTACGCCCAGGGGGTGAATGGCTACACCTTC.

CDR3 DNA sequence: TGTGCCAGCAGCTTAGCGATCTACGGCACAGATACGCAGTATTTT. Amino acid sequence: CASSLAIYGTDTQYF. The rearrangement links TRBV7-2 to TRBJ2-3, with no clear D. V lost 0 bases, J lost 1 base, and 8 bases lay in between. The V gene's germline CDR1 is SGHTA and CDR2 FQGNSA. The CDR3 runs 15 residues.

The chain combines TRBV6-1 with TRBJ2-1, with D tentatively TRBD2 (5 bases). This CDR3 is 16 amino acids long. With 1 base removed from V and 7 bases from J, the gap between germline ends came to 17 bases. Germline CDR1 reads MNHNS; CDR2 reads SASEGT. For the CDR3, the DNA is TGTGCCAGCAGTGAAGGGCTTACTAGACCCTTGAATGAGCAGTTCTTC. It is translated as CASSEGLTRPLNEQFF.

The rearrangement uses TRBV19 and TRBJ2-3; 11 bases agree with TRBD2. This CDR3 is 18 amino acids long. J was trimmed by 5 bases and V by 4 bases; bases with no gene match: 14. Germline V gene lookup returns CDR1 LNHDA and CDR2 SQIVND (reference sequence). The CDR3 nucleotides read TGTGCCAGTAGTAGACTAGCGGGAACTTATAGCGCCGGAGATACGCAGTATTTT. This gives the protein CASSRLAGTYSAGDTQYF. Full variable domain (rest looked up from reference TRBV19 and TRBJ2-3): DGGITQSPKYLFRKEGQNVTLSCEQNLNHDAMYWYRQDPGQGLRLIYYSQIVNDFQKGDIAEGYSVSREKKESFPLTVTSAQKNPTAFYLCASSRLAGTYSAGDTQYFGPGTRLTVL.